This T cell receptor beta chain was identified during a study of neurological immune-mediated disorders. The germline CDR1 and CDR2 sequences are SGHRS and YFSETQ. The junction had 0 bases not matched to a gene; V was cut back by 0 bases and J by 1 base. This CDR3 is built from 14 residues. With 10-nucleotide random UMIs included, cDNA was synthesized by 5'RACE. From the 5' RACE reads, TCRdb called clonotypes with MiXCR, one entry per CDR3 protein. The table has about 20,000 distinct CDR3 sequences, 6% to 8.5% seen once. Study-level results: The most TCR clonal expansion was seen in HTLV-1-associated myelopathy, and the least was seen in multiple sclerosis, which fell below healthy controls.

By sample share, this clonotype is medium-sized. The antigen remains unidentified. The sample taken for sequencing was CD8+ T cells from blood. The source is a woman aged 25 to 45 with HTLV-1-associated myelopathy (HAM/TSP). This chain uses TRBV5-1 with TRBJ1-1, with 7 nucleotides matching TRBD1. CDR3 DNA sequence: TGCGCCAGCAGCTTGGGGACAGGGAACACTGAAGCTTTCTTT. It is translated as CASSLGTGNTEAFF.